The 21 T cell receptor beta chains reported below all come from one sample, sequenced in a study of blood T cell repertoires in COVID-19. Assay: immunoSEQ multiplex PCR; the TCRdb copy retains only in-frame clones and omits some. Found here are around 100,000 clones, about 90% of them singletons; the top ten hold 7% to 9.5%. Sample: peripheral blood. All receptors derive from a man under 40 in a cohort sampled during active COVID-19.

This clone was seen once. The V gene is TRBV3-1 (or the pseudogene TRBV3-2), the J gene TRBJ2-1, with 9 positions matching TRBD1. Germline V CDR1 and CDR2: LGHDT, YNNKEL (reference sequence). The CDR3 runs 16 residues. V lost 4 bases and J lost 7; bases outside the gene matches: 11. The CDR3 reads CASSLSGQGNWNEQFF. Written as DNA, the CDR3 is TGTGCCAGCAGCCTCTCTGGACAGGGGAATTGGAATGAGCAGTTCTTC.

This sequence joins TRBV3-1 (or the pseudogene TRBV3-2) and TRBJ1-1; TRBD1 agrees at 8 bases. The CDR3 is made up of 14 amino acids. The V gene end was trimmed by 6 bases and the J gene end by 6 bases; junction bases not matched to a gene: 9. Germline loops: CDR1 LGHDT, CDR2 YNNKEL (reference sequence). The CDR3 loop is CASSRTGKVSEAFF. The CDR3, as DNA: TGTGCCAGCAGTCGGACAGGGAAAGTATCTGAAGCTTTCTTT.

This chain connects TRBV30 to TRBJ2-1; maybe TRBD1 (6 bases). The V gene lost 3 bases and the J gene lost 4 bases, with 16 bases spanning the gap. Germline values: CDR1 GTSNPN, CDR2 SVGIG (reference sequence). This CDR3 contains 15 residues. The chain's CDR3 is CAWSLWDNHYNEQFF. The CDR3 DNA sequence: TGTGCCTGGAGCCTCTGGGACAACCATTACAATGAGCAGTTCTTC. Using reference TRBV30 and TRBJ2-1 for the parts outside the CDR3, the full variable domain is SQTIHQWPATLVQPVGSPLSLECTVEGTSNPNLYWYRQAAGRGLQLLFYSVGIGQISSEVPQNLSASRPQDRQFILSSKKLLLSDSGFYLCAWSLWDNHYNEQFFGPGTRLTVL.

The chain links TRBV29-1 to TRBJ2-7; 8 bases match TRBD2. Germline V lookup: CDR1 SQVTM, CDR2 ANQGSEA. There are 13 residues in the CDR3. With V trimmed by 7 bases and J by 5 bases, 10 bases remained unmatched. The CDR3 bases are TGCAGCGCCACCGACGGGGGGGCCCACGAGCAGTACTTC. Encoded protein: CSATDGGAHEQYF.

This rearrangement joins TRBV19 to TRBJ2-2; 13 nucleotides line up with TRBD2. J lost 2 bases, V lost 5 bases, and 8 bases had no gene match. Germline CDR1 reads LNHDA; CDR2 reads SQIVND (reference sequence). The CDR3 is made up of 18 amino acids. CDR3 region: CASSPGLAGAFNTGELFF. The CDR3 nucleotides are TGTGCCAGTAGTCCCGGACTAGCGGGGGCCTTTAACACCGGGGAGCTGTTTTTT.

The CDR3 nucleotides are TGTGCCAGCAGCTCGGCCTTGACAGGGTTCGACGAGCAGTACTTC. Its protein product is CASSSALTGFDEQYF. The chain joins TRBV7-9 to TRBJ2-7, with 7 bases matching TRBD1. Germline V lookup: CDR1 SEHNR, CDR2 FQNEAQ (reference sequence). Trimming at V came to 4 bases and at J to 5 bases, leaving 11 bases not matched to a gene. The CDR3 totals 15 residues.

J is TRBJ1-2 and V is TRBV24-1; D call uncertain. V lost 4 bases to trimming and J lost 4 bases, with 15 bases between them. The CDR3 loop spans 15 amino acids. The V gene's germline CDR1 is KGHDR and CDR2 SFDVKD. CDR3 protein: CATSDPSGSPYGYTF. DNA for the CDR3: TGTGCCACCAGTGACCCTAGCGGGTCCCCCTATGGCTACACCTTC.

V usage is TRBV6-5 and J usage is TRBJ1-2; no clear D gene. V was shortened by 2 bases and J by 2 bases, with 9 bases between the two germline ends. Germline CDR1 and CDR2: MNHEY and SVGAGI. This CDR3 has 14 amino acids. DNA for the CDR3: TGTGCCAGCAGTTACGATCCAGGCAACTATGGCTACACCTTC. Encoded protein: CASSYDPGNYGYTF.

This clone was observed a handful of times. The J gene is TRBJ2-1, the V gene TRBV28; 9 bases are shared with TRBD1. The ends lost 6 bases at V and 4 bases at J; junction bases unmatched: 22. This CDR3 comprises 20 residues. The germline CDR1 and CDR2 sequences are MDHEN and SYDVKM. The CDR3 bases are TGTGCCAGCAGGGAAAGACTACGGGACAGGGCTTACGATGATTACAATGAGCAGTTCTTC. This encodes CASRERLRDRAYDDYNEQFF.

This rearrangement joins TRBV11-3 to TRBJ2-5, with D possibly TRBD2 on 5 matching bases. Looked up from germline, CDR1 is SGHNT and CDR2 is YENEEA. Trimming removed 1 base from V and 0 bases from J, with 9 bases in between. There are 15 residues in the CDR3. The CDR3: CASSLAFGDQETQYF. Written as DNA, the CDR3 is TGTGCCAGCAGCTTAGCGTTCGGGGACCAAGAGACCCAGTACTTC.

Concerning this clone itself: Germline is not matched at one junction end, which may reflect a read error. J is TRBJ1-1 and V is TRBV29-1; 8 nucleotides agree with TRBD1. From germline, CDR1 is SQVTM and CDR2 ANQGSEA. CDR3 length: 13 amino acids. The CDR3 DNA reads TGCAGCGCTTCGGACAGGGAGAACGCTGAAGCTTTCTTT. Translation gives CSASDRENAEAFF.

This clone turned up a few times. The chain carries TRBV6-6 and TRBJ1-5, with D perhaps matching TRBD1 (6 bases). The germline V gene encodes CDR1 MNHNY and CDR2 SVGAGI (reference sequence). The V end lost 2 bases, the J end lost 3 bases, and 14 bases lay between the germline ends. The length of the CDR3 is 16 residues. The CDR3 bases are TGTGCCAGCAGTTACCGGACAGACTTGGACAATCAGCCCCAGCATTTT. It yields the protein CASSYRTDLDNQPQHF.

The sample holds one count of this clone. The rearrangement uses TRBV10-3 and TRBJ2-3, with 12 bases lining up with TRBD2. Germline V gene data show CDR1 as ENHRY and CDR2 as SYGVKD. J gave up 1 base and V 10 bases, and 12 bases lay outside the gene matches. The CDR3 sequence is 17 residues long. The CDR3 nucleotides are TGTGCCACTTCTAGGACTAGCGGGATAGGGGGCACAGATACGCAGTATTTT. Translated, it gives CATSRTSGIGGTDTQYF.

As concerns this clone: One end of the junction varies from germline; a read error may be responsible. The V call is TRBV7-2, the J call TRBJ1-6; D gene uncertain. This CDR3 is 14 amino acids long. The germline V gene encodes CDR1 SGHTA and CDR2 FQGNSA. The CDR3 loop is CASSLARENSLLHF. For the CDR3, the DNA is TGTGCCAGCAGCTTAGCGCGGGAGAATTCACTCCTCCACTTT.

The V call is TRBV9, the J call TRBJ1-2; D is perhaps TRBD1 (5 bases). Germline loops: CDR1 SGDLS, CDR2 YYNGEE. V lost 4 bases, J lost 4 bases, and 17 bases lay in between. The length of the CDR3 is 15 residues. The DNA of the CDR3 is TGTGCCAGCAGCCCAGCGGGGGAAAGGGGCTATGGCTACACCTTC. Residues: CASSPAGERGYGYTF.

The CDR3 sequence: CASSLELPTGDYGYTF. CDR3 nucleotide sequence: TGTGCCAGCAGCTTAGAGCTCCCGACAGGGGATTATGGCTACACCTTC. The chain combines TRBV7-9 with TRBJ1-2; 8 bases align to TRBD1. Germline V lookup: CDR1 SEHNR, CDR2 FQNEAQ (reference sequence). The CDR3 contains 16 residues. Trimming at V came to 1 base and at J to 5 bases, leaving 9 bases not matched to a gene. Full variable domain (rest looked up from reference TRBV7-9 and TRBJ1-2): DTGVSQNPRHKITKRGQNVTFRCDPISEHNRLYWYRQTLGQGPEFLTYFQNEAQLEKSRLLSDRFSAERPKGSFSTLEIQRTEQGDSAMYLCASSLELPTGDYGYTFGSGTRLTVV.

The gene calls are TRBV4-1 and TRBJ2-7; 10 bases are shared with TRBD2. The V and J ends lost 3 bases and 6 bases, in that order; junction bases with no gene match: 5. Germline CDR1 reads MGHRA; CDR2 reads YSYEKL. The CDR3 loop spans 14 amino acids. CDR3: CASSQSGGAREQYF. The CDR3 nucleotides read TGCGCCAGCAGCCAGAGCGGGGGGGCCCGCGAGCAGTACTTC.

Only one count was recorded for this clone. V usage is TRBV7-2 and J usage is TRBJ1-4; 8 positions agree with TRBD1. Germline-derived CDR1 and CDR2 are SGHTA and FQGNSA. V was pared by 1 base and J by 2 bases, with 3 bases of the junction left unmatched. The CDR3 sequence is 16 residues long. The CDR3 DNA reads as TGTGCCAGCAGCTTAGGACAGGGGCTCACTAATGAAAAACTGTTTTTT. Protein product: CASSLGQGLTNEKLFF. Using reference TRBV7-2 and TRBJ1-4 for the parts outside the CDR3, the full variable domain is GAGVSQSPSNKVTEKGKDVELRCDPISGHTALYWYRQSLGQGLEFLIYFQGNSAPDKSGLPSDRFSAERTGGSVSTLTIQRTQQEDSAVYLCASSLGQGLTNEKLFFGSGTQLSVL.

V and J are TRBV2 and TRBJ1-5, with TRBD1 matching over 7 bases. The CDR3 loop spans 19 amino acids. With V trimmed by 0 bases and J by 2 bases, 13 bases remained unmatched. CDR1 SNHLY and CDR2 FYNNEI come from the germline V gene. The CDR3 DNA reads as TGTGCCAGCAGTGAAGCGTCAATCCCGACAGGGACTGGCAATCAGCCCCAGCATTTT. Translating it yields CASSEASIPTGTGNQPQHF.

The V gene is TRBV4-1, the J gene TRBJ2-7, with D unclear. This CDR3 has 13 amino acids. Germline assignment: CDR1 MGHRA and CDR2 YSYEKL. Trimming shortened V by 0 bases and J by 3 bases, and 6 bases separated the two germline ends. CDR3 sequence: CASSQEYSYEQYF. The DNA for the CDR3 is TGCGCCAGCAGCCAAGAGTACAGCTACGAGCAGTACTTC.

The chain employs TRBV3-1 (or the pseudogene TRBV3-2) and TRBJ1-2, with D possibly being TRBD1 (6 bases). Trimming took 4 bases from V and 13 from J, leaving 16 bases between them. Germline CDR1 is LGHDT and CDR2 is YNNKEL (reference sequence). The CDR3 contains 12 residues. CDR3 protein: CASSPTGTYLTF. The DNA of the CDR3 is TGTGCCAGCAGCCCTACCGGGACATACCTCACCTTC.